Below are 24 T cell receptor beta chains sequenced from a single sample in a study of T cell changes during pregnancy in multiple sclerosis. Profiling relied on immunoSEQ multiplex PCR, and the TCRdb table lists in-frame clones only, not all of them. Altogether 55,000 to 70,000 clones are present, 85% to 95% being singletons, with the ten largest covering approximately 2%. Sequencing used peripheral blood, obtained after pregnancy. These TCRs come from a female donor with multiple sclerosis, enrolled in a pregnancy study.

In its sample, this clone was seen a few times. The gene calls are TRBV11-2 and TRBJ1-1, with 10 bases lining up with TRBD1. This CDR3 comprises 14 residues. Trimming removed 6 bases from V and 5 bases from J; junction bases left unmatched: 6. Per germline, CDR1 SGHAT and CDR2 FQNNGV. In nucleotides, the CDR3 is TGTGCCAGCAGACAGGGACAGGGGTGGACTGAAGCTTTCTTT. Translated: CASRQGQGWTEAFF.

The V and J genes are TRBV7-2 and TRBJ2-5, with 10 bases fitting TRBD1. V dropped 5 bases and J dropped 6; count of bases not matched to a gene: 6. Germline V gene data show CDR1 as SGHTA and CDR2 as FQGNSA. This CDR3 is built from 14 residues. Here the CDR3 DNA reads TGTGCCAGCAGCCCTCGGGACAGGGGAAAGACCCAGTACTTC. Amino acids: CASSPRDRGKTQYF.

The DNA of the CDR3 is TGTGCCAGTAGTATACGGCAGGGGGATGGCTACACCTTC. Its translation is CASSIRQGDGYTF. This chain uses TRBV19 with TRBJ1-2; 7 bases line up with TRBD1. The ends lost 2 bases at V and 6 bases at J; junction bases unmatched: 3. The CDR3 totals 13 residues. Per germline, CDR1 LNHDA and CDR2 SQIVND (reference sequence).

In its sample, this clone was seen once. V gene TRBV18 combines with J gene TRBJ2-4; possible D gene TRBD1, 6 bases. The CDR3 is made up of 11 amino acids. Germline CDR1 KGHSH, CDR2 LQKENI. Between the trimmed V and J ends, which lost 10 bases and 5 bases, there was a span of 9 bases. Here the CDR3 reads CATGQQNIQYF. CDR3 nucleotides: TGTGCCACCGGACAGCAAAACATTCAGTACTTC.

V gene TRBV5-6 combines with J gene TRBJ2-7; TRBD1 agrees at 9 bases. CDR1 and CDR2 (germline): SGHDT, YYEEEE. V was pared by 2 bases and J by 1 base, with 7 bases of the junction left unmatched. This CDR3 is built from 16 residues. CDR3 residues: CASSFLTGGQSYEQYF. CDR3 in DNA: TGTGCCAGCAGCTTCTTAACAGGGGGCCAATCCTACGAGCAGTACTTC.

The table lists this clone with a count of one. The genes are TRBV5-1 and TRBJ2-7; 12 nucleotides align to TRBD2. CDR1 is SGHRS and CDR2 is YFSETQ in the germline V gene. The ends lost 2 bases at V and 7 bases at J; junction bases unmatched: 10. CDR3 length: 16 residues. The CDR3 DNA reads as TGCGCCAGCAGCTTACTAGCGGGAGGCCCCACTAGAGAGCAGTACTTC. Translating it yields CASSLLAGGPTREQYF.

V gene TRBV9 combines with J gene TRBJ1-5, with D perhaps matching TRBD1 (6 bases). The CDR3 covers 12 residues. Trimming shortened V by 9 bases and J by 5 bases, and 12 bases separated the two germline ends. The germline V gene has CDR1 SGDLS and CDR2 YYNGEE. The CDR3 DNA sequence: TGTGCCACCAGTGAGGGGGATCAGCCCCAGCATTTT. Translating it yields CATSEGDQPQHF.

The V call is TRBV5-1, the J call TRBJ2-3; 7 bases map to TRBD2. The germline gives CDR1 SGHRS, CDR2 YFSETQ. The CDR3 extends over 16 amino acids. V trimming: 1 base; J trimming: 7 bases; junction bases outside the gene matches: 12. CDR3 sequence: CASSLRRGSGVNTQYF. The CDR3 DNA sequence: TGCGCCAGCAGCTTGCGGCGCGGGAGTGGCGTAAATACGCAGTATTTT.

The chain employs TRBV6-9 and TRBJ2-1; unclear D gene. V lost 4 bases and J 3 bases, leaving 13 bases between the germline ends. This CDR3 contains 15 residues. Per germline, CDR1 MNHGY and CDR2 SVAAGI. The CDR3 DNA follows: TGTGCCAGCAGTTCCAGTCTAGACCACTACAATGAGCAGTTCTTC. The encoded protein is CASSSSLDHYNEQFF.

Concerning this clone itself: The junction departs from the called germline gene at one end, perhaps through a read error. The chain employs TRBV28 and TRBJ2-5; D is unresolved. CDR1 is MDHEN, CDR2 SYDVKM, per germline. The CDR3 totals 13 residues. The CDR3 DNA follows: TGTGCCAGCATTGGGCTTCCCCAACAGACCCAGTACTTC. Amino acids: CASIGLPQQTQYF.

This chain links TRBV5-6 with TRBJ2-3; 12 bases line up with TRBD1. The trim removed 3 bases at V and 4 bases at J, leaving 3 bases unmatched. From germline, CDR1 is SGHDT and CDR2 YYEEEE. The CDR3 contains 15 residues. The DNA of the CDR3 is TGTGCCAGCAGCTGGGGGACAGGGGGCCCAGATACGCAGTATTTT. Translated: CASSWGTGGPDTQYF.

This clone was observed a single time. The rearrangement uses TRBV7-2 and TRBJ2-5; TRBD2 matches at 13 bases. Germline trimming cut 0 bases from V and 4 bases from J; bases unmatched to any gene: 8. The V gene's germline CDR1 is SGHTA and CDR2 FQGNSA. CDR3 length: 18 residues. This CDR3 is CASSLALGLAGAIETQYF. The CDR3 DNA is TGTGCCAGCAGCTTAGCGCTAGGACTAGCGGGAGCAATAGAGACCCAGTACTTC.

The chain uses TRBV5-5 and TRBJ2-7; D gene unclear. The V gene's germline CDR1 is SGHKS and CDR2 YYEKEE (reference sequence). This CDR3 is built from 11 residues. Trimming shortened V by 1 base and J by 5 bases, and 4 bases separated the two germline ends. The DNA for the CDR3 is TGTGCCAGCAGCTTGTTCAACGAGCAGTACTTC. Protein sequence: CASSLFNEQYF. Drawing the rest from reference TRBV5-5 and TRBJ2-7, the complete variable domain is DAGVTQSPTHLIKTRGQQVTLRCSPISGHKSVSWYQQVLGQGPQFIFQYYEKEERGRGNFPDRFSARQFPNYSSELNVNALLLGDSALYLCASSLFNEQYFGPGTRLTVT.

The J gene is TRBJ2-7, the V gene TRBV28, with 9 bases that match TRBD1. J gave up 5 bases and V 6 bases, and 11 bases lay outside the gene matches. The CDR3 covers 15 residues. The germline gives CDR1 MDHEN, CDR2 SYDVKM. This CDR3 is CASSRVGTGWNEQYF. CDR3 nucleotides: TGTGCCAGCAGCCGTGTTGGGACAGGGTGGAACGAGCAGTACTTC.

This clone was seen a single time. DNA for the CDR3: TGTGCCAGCAGCAAAGCGAGCGGACAGGTGTGTGGCACCATATATTTT. Amino acid sequence: CASSKASGQVCGTIYF. The chain couples TRBV21-1 to TRBJ1-3; the listed D gene, TRBD1, was not tested against the DNA. TRBV21-1 is listed as a pseudogene. The CDR3 length is 16 residues.

CDR3 bases: TGCGCCAGCAGCCCCACTCAGGGGTATAACTACGAGCAGTACTTC. Its protein product is CASSPTQGYNYEQYF. The J gene is TRBJ2-7, the V gene TRBV4-1; D perhaps matches TRBD1 (6 bases). The CDR3 totals 15 residues. V was cut by 4 bases and J by 3 bases, with 16 bases left in between. CDR1 and CDR2 (germline): MGHRA, YSYEKL.

This chain joins TRBV27 and TRBJ1-2, with 9 bases aligning to TRBD1. Trimming removed 2 bases from V and 5 bases from J; junction bases left unmatched: 6. Germline loops: CDR1 MNHEY, CDR2 SMNVEV (reference sequence). CDR3 length: 15 residues. In DNA form, the CDR3 reads TGTGCCAGCAGTTTACGTCGGACAGGGGCTTATGGCTACACCTTC. Its protein product is CASSLRRTGAYGYTF.

The genes are TRBV27 and TRBJ2-7; the match to TRBD2 covers 11 bases. The V gene's germline CDR1 is MNHEY and CDR2 SMNVEV (reference sequence). J lost 2 bases, V lost 6 bases, and 6 bases had no gene match. This CDR3 comprises 15 residues. The CDR3 DNA sequence: TGTGCCAGCAGCCCGGGACTAGCGGCCCCCTACGAGCAGTACTTC. It is translated as CASSPGLAAPYEQYF.

The rearrangement joins TRBV7-2 to TRBJ1-5, with 9 bases matching TRBD1. V was clipped by 5 bases and J by 2 bases; unmatched bases: 7. The germline V gene has CDR1 SGHTA and CDR2 FQGNSA. CDR3 size: 16 residues. CDR3 region: CASSIQGARGNQPQHF. The CDR3 DNA sequence: TGTGCCAGCAGCATACAGGGGGCTCGAGGCAATCAGCCCCAGCATTTT.

This chain connects TRBV5-1 to TRBJ2-1, with TRBD2 matching 16 bases. The ends lost 3 bases at V and 0 bases at J; junction bases unmatched: 3. Per the germline V gene, CDR1 is SGHRS and CDR2 is YFSETQ. The CDR3 length is 18 residues. The CDR3 protein is CASSWGLAGGSSYNEQFF. The CDR3, as DNA: TGCGCCAGCAGCTGGGGACTAGCGGGAGGGAGCTCCTACAATGAGCAGTTCTTC.

The V call is TRBV18, the J call TRBJ2-7; possibly TRBD2 for D (6 bases). V was pared by 6 bases and J by 5 bases, with 17 bases between. This CDR3 has 14 residues. The germline gives CDR1 KGHSH, CDR2 LQKENI. The CDR3 DNA sequence: TGTGCCAGCTCGAGGGGAGGCCCCAGGGACGAGCAGTACTTC. This encodes CASSRGGPRDEQYF.

This clone appeared a few times. The V gene is TRBV30, the J gene TRBJ2-7, with TRBD2 matching over 12 bases. Germline loops: CDR1 GTSNPN, CDR2 SVGIG (reference sequence). CDR3 size: 17 residues. Trimming took 4 bases from V and 7 from J; bases not matched to a gene: 17. For the CDR3, the DNA is TGTGCCTGGACCCTACCCGGACTAGCGGGAAGGGATTTGGAGCAGTACTTC. Amino acids: CAWTLPGLAGRDLEQYF.

There are a few counts of this clone. The chain carries TRBV30 and TRBJ1-1; D possibly corresponds to TRBD1 (5 bases). The CDR3 loop spans 13 amino acids. The V and J ends lost 2 bases and 4 bases respectively, with 11 bases between them. Germline-derived CDR1 and CDR2 are GTSNPN and SVGIG (reference sequence). As DNA, the CDR3 is TGTGCCTGGAGTATAGGGGATATCACTGAAGCTTTCTTT. Translation gives CAWSIGDITEAFF.

V and J are TRBV6-6 and TRBJ2-3, with a possible D match to TRBD1 (6 bases). From germline, CDR1 is MNHNY and CDR2 SVGAGI (reference sequence). The V and J ends lost 7 bases and 1 base respectively, with 15 bases between them. There are 15 residues in the CDR3. The CDR3 loop reads CASTTGTPRTDTQYF. The CDR3 region has the DNA TGTGCCAGCACCACCGGGACACCTCGCACAGATACGCAGTATTTT.